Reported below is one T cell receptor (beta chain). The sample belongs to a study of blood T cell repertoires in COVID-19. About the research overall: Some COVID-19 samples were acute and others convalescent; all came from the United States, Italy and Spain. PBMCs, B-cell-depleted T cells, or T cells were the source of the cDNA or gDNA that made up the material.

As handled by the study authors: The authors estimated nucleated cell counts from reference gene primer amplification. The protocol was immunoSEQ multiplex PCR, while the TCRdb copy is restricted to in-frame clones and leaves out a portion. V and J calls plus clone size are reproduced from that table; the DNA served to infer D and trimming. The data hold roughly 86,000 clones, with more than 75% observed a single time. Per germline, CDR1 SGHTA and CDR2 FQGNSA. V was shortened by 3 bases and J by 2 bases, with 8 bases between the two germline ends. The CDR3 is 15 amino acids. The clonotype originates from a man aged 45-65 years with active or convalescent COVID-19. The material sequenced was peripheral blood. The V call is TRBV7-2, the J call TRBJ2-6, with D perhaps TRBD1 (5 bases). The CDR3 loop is CASSFGAAGANVLTF. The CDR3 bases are TGTGCCAGCAGCTTTGGGGCGGCTGGGGCCAACGTCCTGACTTTC.